The next 27 T cell receptor beta chains were all read from a single sample in a study of blood T cell repertoires in COVID-19. The data were produced by immunoSEQ multiplex PCR, yet TCRdb's version contains in-frame clones alone and is incomplete. The sample contains 98,000 or so clones, around four fifths of which appear only once. The specimen was peripheral blood. The source of these receptors is a woman in her seventies with acute or convalescent COVID-19.

This chain uses TRBV11-2 with TRBJ2-5; 13 bases agree with TRBD2. Germline V gene sequence: CDR1 SGHAT, CDR2 FQNNGV. This CDR3 contains 16 residues. The trim removed 5 bases at V and 4 bases at J, leaving 7 bases unmatched. CDR3 DNA: TGTGCCAGCAGCCGGGGACTAGCGGGAAGCGGAGAGACCCAGTACTTC. Translated, it gives CASSRGLAGSGETQYF.

The rearrangement uses TRBV7-8 and TRBJ1-5, with TRBD1 matching 7 bases. From germline, CDR1 is SGHVS and CDR2 FQNEAQ. The CDR3 consists of 15 residues. The junction had 7 bases not matched to a gene; V was cut back by 5 bases and J by 3 bases. This CDR3 reads CASSRDRVPNQPQHF. The CDR3 nucleotides read TGTGCCAGCAGCCGAGACAGGGTTCCCAATCAGCCCCAGCATTTT.

The chain has TRBV19 and TRBJ2-7; no reliable D call. Trimming cost V 3 bases and J 0 bases, with 18 bases left between them. The CDR3 length is 17 residues. From germline, CDR1 is LNHDA and CDR2 SQIVND (reference sequence). The CDR3 sequence is CASSIASLPGASYEQYF. In DNA form, the CDR3 reads TGTGCCAGTAGTATTGCTTCTCTCCCGGGTGCCTCCTACGAGCAGTACTTC.

The rearrangement uses TRBV28 and TRBJ1-2; D gene uncertain. The V gene lost 3 bases and the J gene lost 4 bases, with 15 bases spanning the gap. Looked up from germline, CDR1 is MDHEN and CDR2 is SYDVKM. The CDR3 extends over 15 amino acids. The CDR3 sequence is CASSFRQALLYGYTF. CDR3 coding DNA: TGTGCCAGCAGTTTTCGGCAGGCCCTGCTCTATGGCTACACCTTC.

This chain joins TRBV20-1 and TRBJ2-1, with D perhaps matching TRBD2 (7 bases). From germline, CDR1 is DFQATT and CDR2 SNEGSKA (reference sequence). Trimming removed 3 bases from V and 6 bases from J, with 18 bases in between. The CDR3 contains 15 residues. The CDR3 DNA is TGCAGTGCTAGTATTGGCCGAAGGGGGGGCAATGAGCAGTTCTTC. It encodes CSASIGRRGGNEQFF.

This clone was detected a few times. The chain joins TRBV5-1 to TRBJ2-2; D call uncertain. The CDR3 has 13 residues. Germline V gene sequence: CDR1 SGHRS, CDR2 YFSETQ. V gave up 2 bases and J gave up 5 bases, with 7 bases separating them. DNA for the CDR3: TGCGCCAGCAGCTTCAGCGAGACCGGGGAGCTGTTTTTT. Translating it yields CASSFSETGELFF.

The genes are TRBV6-6 and TRBJ1-2; D is perhaps TRBD1 (6 bases). From germline, CDR1 is MNHNY and CDR2 SVGAGI (reference sequence). Trimming shortened V by 5 bases and J by 0 bases, and 13 bases separated the two germline ends. CDR3 length equals 15 residues. DNA of the CDR3: TGTGCCAGCAGTAAGCGGGACAACGCTAACTATGGCTACACCTTC. It translates to CASSKRDNANYGYTF.

The CDR3, as DNA: TGTGCCAGCAGTGAATGGACAGGGAGCACCGGGGAGCTGTTTTTT. Translation: CASSEWTGSTGELFF. The chain recombines TRBV2 with TRBJ2-2; 8 bases map to TRBD1. Germline assignment: CDR1 SNHLY and CDR2 FYNNEI. Trimming at V came to 2 bases and at J to 4 bases, leaving 3 bases not matched to a gene. CDR3 size: 15 residues. Drawing the rest from reference TRBV2 and TRBJ2-2, the complete variable domain is EPEVTQTPSHQVTQMGQEVILRCVPISNHLYFYWYRQILGQKVEFLVSFYNNEISEKSEIFDDQFSVERPDGSNFTLKIRSTKLEDSAMYFCASSEWTGSTGELFFGEGSRLTVL.

This clone has just one count. The chain joins TRBV28 to TRBJ1-5; D perhaps matches TRBD1 (5 bases). V was shortened by 7 bases and J by 0 bases, with 13 bases between the two germline ends. The CDR3 sequence is 15 residues long. Germline assignment: CDR1 MDHEN and CDR2 SYDVKM. CDR3 nucleotides: TGTGCCAGCATGAACGGGGGGAATAGCAATCAGCCCCAGCATTTT. This translates into CASMNGGNSNQPQHF.

This clone was seen once. The identical CDR3 is also encoded by other nucleotide sequences in the sample. V usage is TRBV12-3 or TRBV12-4 and J usage is TRBJ1-5, with TRBD1 as a possible D gene (6 bases). CDR3 size: 13 residues. V lost 6 bases to trimming and J lost 1 base, with 7 bases between them. CDR3 sequence (DNA): TGTGCCAGCAGCCAGGGGAGCAATCAGCCCCAGCATTTT. It codes for CASSQGSNQPQHF.

The chain has TRBV7-6 and TRBJ2-2; TRBD2 matches 8 bases. Looked up from germline, CDR1 is SGHVS and CDR2 is FNYEAQ. J gave up 5 bases and V 1 base, and 6 bases lay outside the gene matches. The CDR3 length is 16 residues. CDR3 coding DNA: TGTGCCAGCAGCTTAGAGAGCGGGAGTACGACCGGGGAGCTGTTTTTT. Encoded protein: CASSLESGSTTGELFF.

This clone was counted a few times. The chain is built from TRBV18 and TRBJ1-1; TRBD1 agrees at 10 bases. CDR3 length: 16 amino acids. Losses at the gene ends were 2 bases for V and 5 bases for J; bases not matched to a gene: 8. The germline gives CDR1 KGHSH, CDR2 LQKENI. The CDR3 DNA reads as TGTGCCAGCTCACCAATAGCAGTGGGACAGGGGACTGAAGCTTTCTTT. Encoded protein: CASSPIAVGQGTEAFF. The entire variable domain, with the rest obtained from reference TRBV18 and TRBJ1-1, is as follows: NAGVMQNPRHLVRRRGQEARLRCSPMKGHSHVYWYRQLPEEGLKFMVYLQKENIIDESGMPKERFSAEFPKEGPSILRIQQVVRGDSAAYFCASSPIAVGQGTEAFFGQGTRLTVV.

CDR3 in DNA: TGTGCCAGTAGTATAGGTAATACGCAGTATTTT. This gives the protein CASSIGNTQYF. The V gene is TRBV19, the J gene TRBJ2-3; the D is unclear. In germline, CDR1 is LNHDA, CDR2 SQIVND (reference sequence). Trimming pared 1 base from V and 7 bases from J, leaving 3 bases between. CDR3 length: 11 amino acids.

The V gene is TRBV28, the J gene TRBJ1-2; D is unresolved. The germline gives CDR1 MDHEN, CDR2 SYDVKM. V shed 4 bases and J shed 0 bases, with 15 bases lying between them. CDR3 length equals 16 residues. In DNA form, the CDR3 reads TGTGCCAGCAGTTACCGAGACCACCGGGCTAACTATGGCTACACCTTC. Its protein is CASSYRDHRANYGYTF.

The rearrangement joins TRBV19 to TRBJ1-3; possible D gene TRBD1, 6 bases. CDR1 and CDR2 from the germline V gene are LNHDA and SQIVND (reference sequence). This CDR3 has 14 amino acids. The V end was cut by 7 bases, the J end by 2 bases, with 12 bases between. The CDR3 loop is CASIGTSTGNTIYF. The CDR3 nucleotides read TGTGCCAGTATTGGGACAAGCACTGGAAACACCATATATTTT.

This chain connects TRBV4-1 to TRBJ1-6; weak D call: TRBD1 (6 bases). The CDR3 runs 18 residues. V was pared by 4 bases and J by 5 bases, with 21 bases between. The V gene's germline CDR1 is MGHRA and CDR2 YSYEKL. CDR3 DNA: TGCGCCAGCAGCCTAGAGAGACGCGACAGGATGCATAATTCACCCCTCCACTTT. Translating it yields CASSLERRDRMHNSPLHF.

The rearrangement uses TRBV28 and TRBJ1-6; 8 bases line up with TRBD1. The length of the CDR3 is 15 residues. Germline CDR1 reads MDHEN; CDR2 reads SYDVKM. Trimming took 6 bases from V and 9 from J; bases not matched to a gene: 10. The CDR3: CASRLETGEGSPLHF. The CDR3 DNA sequence: TGTGCCAGCAGGCTAGAGACAGGGGAGGGTTCACCCCTCCACTTT. The full variable domain, its missing parts supplied by reference TRBV28 and TRBJ1-6, is DVKVTQSSRYLVKRTGEKVFLECVQDMDHENMFWYRQDPGLGLRLIYFSYDVKMKEKGDIPEGYSVSREKKERFSLILESASTNQTSMYLCASRLETGEGSPLHFGNGTRLTVT.

This clone was detected only a few times. The chain carries TRBV29-1 and TRBJ2-1, with D perhaps matching TRBD2 (5 bases). Trimming cost V 7 bases and J 3 bases, with 13 bases left between them. This CDR3 has 13 amino acids. Germline V gene data show CDR1 as SQVTM and CDR2 as ANQGSEA. The DNA for the CDR3 is TGCAGCGCGGGGTACGCTATCTACAATGAGCAGTTCTTC. Translated: CSAGYAIYNEQFF.

Regarding this clone: The junction departs from the called germline gene at one end, perhaps through a read error. This rearrangement joins TRBV7-7 to TRBJ2-5, with 7 positions matching TRBD2. CDR1 and CDR2 (germline): SSHAT, FNYEAQ (reference sequence). This CDR3 spans 15 amino acids. The CDR3 nucleotides read TGTGCTAGCAGCCGCGGACTAGGGCGACAAGAGACCCAGTACTTC. This sequence encodes CASSRGLGRQETQYF.

The chain employs TRBV5-1 and TRBJ1-1, with 7 bases matching TRBD1. Trimming took 7 bases from V and 0 from J; bases not matched to a gene: 12. The germline gives CDR1 SGHRS, CDR2 YFSETQ. CDR3 length: 16 amino acids. DNA for the CDR3: TGCGCCAGCGGCAGGAGGGGGCCCGACCTGAACACTGAAGCTTTCTTT. Translated: CASGRRGPDLNTEAFF.

This clone was counted once. The rearrangement links TRBV16 to TRBJ2-3; 7 nucleotides line up with TRBD2. In germline, CDR1 is KGHSY, CDR2 FQNENV. V lost 0 bases, J lost 1 base, and 13 bases stayed unmatched. The CDR3 has 19 residues. The CDR3 nucleotides are TGTGCCAGCAGCCAATCGCGGAGGGCGTCTAGCGGCCGCACAGATACGCAGTATTTT. Translation gives CASSQSRRASSGRTDTQYF. Supplemented by reference TRBV16 and TRBJ2-3, the full variable domain reads GEEVAQTPKHLVRGEGQKAKLYCAPIKGHSYVFWYQQVLKNEFKFLISFQNENVFDETGMPKERFSAKCLPNSPCSLEIQATKLEDSAVYFCASSQSRRASSGRTDTQYFGPGTRLTVL.

V is TRBV4-2 and J is TRBJ2-5, with 14 positions matching TRBD2. Germline CDR1 reads LGHNA; CDR2 reads YNFKEQ. The ends lost 4 bases at V and 5 bases at J; junction bases unmatched: 12. The CDR3 spans 18 residues. This CDR3 reads CASSLALTSGGARETQYF. The CDR3 DNA reads as TGTGCCAGCAGCCTAGCCCTGACTAGCGGGGGGGCACGGGAGACCCAGTACTTC.

This chain uses TRBV4-1 with TRBJ2-5, with 9 positions matching TRBD1. V was pared by 3 bases and J by 2 bases, with 7 bases of the junction left unmatched. CDR3 length equals 16 residues. The V gene's germline CDR1 is MGHRA and CDR2 YSYEKL. The CDR3 protein is CASSHAPGQGQETQYF. Here the CDR3 DNA reads TGCGCCAGCAGCCATGCACCGGGACAGGGACAAGAGACCCAGTACTTC.

The V call is TRBV12-5, the J call TRBJ1-1; D is possibly TRBD1 (5 bases). Germline CDR1 reads LGHNT; CDR2 reads FRNRAP. This CDR3 contains 12 residues. The V and J ends lost 7 bases and 10 bases respectively, with 16 bases between them. This CDR3 is CASASGLSGAFF. CDR3 nucleotide sequence: TGTGCTAGTGCCTCAGGGCTTAGTGGAGCTTTCTTT.

This chain joins TRBV23-1 and TRBJ2-7; 8 bases are a match to TRBD1. TRBV23-1 has ORF status, its function being uncertain. This CDR3 is 16 amino acids long. Trimming at V came to 0 bases and at J to 2 bases, leaving 6 bases not matched to a gene. CDR3 DNA sequence: TGCGCCAGCAGTCAATCGCGGACAGGGAAAGCCTACGAGCAGTACGTC. Amino acid sequence: CASSQSRTGKAYEQYV.

The J gene is TRBJ2-4, the V gene TRBV10-3, with D maybe TRBD2 (6 bases). Germline values: CDR1 ENHRY, CDR2 SYGVKD. V was trimmed by 4 bases and J by 2 bases, leaving 24 bases between them. CDR3 length: 19 amino acids. In DNA, the CDR3 is TGTGCCATCAGTGGAACCCCTGCCGGCCGCGGGGAAACCAAAAACATTCAGTACTTC. Protein product: CAISGTPAGRGETKNIQYF.

CDR3 sequence: CASSLGATDQPQHF. The CDR3 bases are TGCGCCAGCAGCCTGGGGGCGACTGATCAGCCCCAGCATTTT. This rearrangement joins TRBV4-1 to TRBJ1-5; tentatively, D is TRBD1 (6 bases). Germline CDR1 MGHRA, CDR2 YSYEKL. The CDR3 spans 14 residues. Trimming left V 4 bases short and J 5 bases short, with 12 bases between.